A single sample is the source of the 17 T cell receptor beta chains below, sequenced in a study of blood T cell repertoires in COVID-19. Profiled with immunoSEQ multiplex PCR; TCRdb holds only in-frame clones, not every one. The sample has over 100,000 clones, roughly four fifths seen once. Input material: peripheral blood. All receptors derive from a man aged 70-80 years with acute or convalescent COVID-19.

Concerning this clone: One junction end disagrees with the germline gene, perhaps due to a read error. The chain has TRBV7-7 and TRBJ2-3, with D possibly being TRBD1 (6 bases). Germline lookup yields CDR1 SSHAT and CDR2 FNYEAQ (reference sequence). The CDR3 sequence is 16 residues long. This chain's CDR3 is CASSPGTPASTDTQYF. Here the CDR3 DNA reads TGTGCTAGCAGTCCCGGGACACCCGCTAGCACAGATACGCAGTATTTT. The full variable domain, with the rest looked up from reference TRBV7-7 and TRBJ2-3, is GAGVSQSPRYKVTKRGQDVTLRCDPISSHATLYWYQQALGQGPEFLTYFNYEAQPDKSGLPSDRFSAERPEGSISTLTIQRTEQRDSAMYRCASSPGTPASTDTQYFGPGTRLTVL.

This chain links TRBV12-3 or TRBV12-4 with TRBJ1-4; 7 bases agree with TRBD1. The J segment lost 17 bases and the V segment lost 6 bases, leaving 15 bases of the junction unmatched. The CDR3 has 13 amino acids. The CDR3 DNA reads TGTGCCAGCAGCCTGACCGTATGGGACAGCCGATTTTTT. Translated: CASSLTVWDSRFF.

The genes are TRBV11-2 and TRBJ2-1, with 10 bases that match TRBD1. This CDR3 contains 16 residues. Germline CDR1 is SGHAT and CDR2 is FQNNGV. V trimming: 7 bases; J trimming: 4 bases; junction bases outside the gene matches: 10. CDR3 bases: TGTGCCAGCACCCGGGACAGGGGACCGCTTTACAATGAGCAGTTCTTC. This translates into CASTRDRGPLYNEQFF.

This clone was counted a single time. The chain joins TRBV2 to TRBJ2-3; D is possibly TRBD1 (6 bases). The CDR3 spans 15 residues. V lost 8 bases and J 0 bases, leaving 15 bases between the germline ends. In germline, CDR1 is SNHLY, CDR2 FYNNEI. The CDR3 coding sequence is TGTGCCAGCTGGGGGCGGCGCACTAGCACAGATACGCAGTATTTT. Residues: CASWGRRTSTDTQYF.

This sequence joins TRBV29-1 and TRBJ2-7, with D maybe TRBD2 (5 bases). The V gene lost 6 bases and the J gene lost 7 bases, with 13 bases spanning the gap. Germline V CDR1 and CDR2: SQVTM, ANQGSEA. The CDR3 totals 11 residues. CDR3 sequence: CSVRVQREQYF. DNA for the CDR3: TGCAGCGTGAGGGTCCAGAGGGAGCAGTACTTC.

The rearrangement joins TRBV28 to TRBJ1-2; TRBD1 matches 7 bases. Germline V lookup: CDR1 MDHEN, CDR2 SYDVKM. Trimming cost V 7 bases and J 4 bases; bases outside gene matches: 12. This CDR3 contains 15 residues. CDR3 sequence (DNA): TGTGCCAGCACCCGCGGTGGAGGGGACAGCTATGGCTACACCTTC. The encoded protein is CASTRGGGDSYGYTF.

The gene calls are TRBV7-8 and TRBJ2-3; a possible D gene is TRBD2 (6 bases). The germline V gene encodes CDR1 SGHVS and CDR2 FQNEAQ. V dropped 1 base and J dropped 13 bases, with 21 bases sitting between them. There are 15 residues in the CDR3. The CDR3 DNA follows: TGTGCCAGCAGCTTAGAAGGAGGGCGGGGCCCAAGGAAGTATTTT. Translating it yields CASSLEGGRGPRKYF.

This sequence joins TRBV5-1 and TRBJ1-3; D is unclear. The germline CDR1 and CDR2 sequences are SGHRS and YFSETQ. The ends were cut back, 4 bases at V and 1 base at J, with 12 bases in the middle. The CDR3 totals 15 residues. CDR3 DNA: TGCGCCAGCAGCCTTACTGGAGATTCTGGAAACACCATATATTTT. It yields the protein CASSLTGDSGNTIYF. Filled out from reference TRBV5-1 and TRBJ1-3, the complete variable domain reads KAGVTQTPRYLIKTRGQQVTLSCSPISGHRSVSWYQQTPGQGLQFLFEYFSETQRNKGNFPGRFSGRQFSNSRSEMNVSTLELGDSALYLCASSLTGDSGNTIYFGEGSWLTVV.

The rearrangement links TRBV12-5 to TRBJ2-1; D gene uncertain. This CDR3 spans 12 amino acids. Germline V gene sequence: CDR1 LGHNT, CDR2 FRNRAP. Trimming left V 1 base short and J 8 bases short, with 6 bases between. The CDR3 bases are TGTGCTAGTGGTTTGGGAAGCGATGAGCAGTTCTTC. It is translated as CASGLGSDEQFF.

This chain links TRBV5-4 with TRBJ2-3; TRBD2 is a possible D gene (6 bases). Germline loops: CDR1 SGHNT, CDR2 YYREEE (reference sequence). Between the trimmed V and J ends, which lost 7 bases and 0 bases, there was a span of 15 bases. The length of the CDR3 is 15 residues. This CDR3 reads CASANSGLSTDTQYF. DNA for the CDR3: TGTGCCAGCGCAAACAGCGGGCTCAGCACAGATACGCAGTATTTT.

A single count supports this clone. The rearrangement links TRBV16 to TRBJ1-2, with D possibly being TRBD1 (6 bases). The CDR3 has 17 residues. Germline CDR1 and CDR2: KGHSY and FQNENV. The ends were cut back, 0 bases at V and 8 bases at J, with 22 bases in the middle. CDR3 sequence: CASSQSSRDTQGGGYTF. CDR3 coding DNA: TGTGCCAGCAGCCAATCGTCCCGGGACACCCAAGGCGGGGGCTACACCTTC. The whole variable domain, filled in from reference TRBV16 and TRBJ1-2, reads GEEVAQTPKHLVRGEGQKAKLYCAPIKGHSYVFWYQQVLKNEFKFLISFQNENVFDETGMPKERFSAKCLPNSPCSLEIQATKLEDSAVYFCASSQSSRDTQGGGYTFGSGTRLTVV.

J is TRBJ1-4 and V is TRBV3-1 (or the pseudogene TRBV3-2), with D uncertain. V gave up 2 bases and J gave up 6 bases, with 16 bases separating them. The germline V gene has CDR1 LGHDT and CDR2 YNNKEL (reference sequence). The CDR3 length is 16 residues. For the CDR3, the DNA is TGTGCCAGCAGCCAAACGACGGGAAGATTTGATGAAAAACTGTTTTTT. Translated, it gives CASSQTTGRFDEKLFF.

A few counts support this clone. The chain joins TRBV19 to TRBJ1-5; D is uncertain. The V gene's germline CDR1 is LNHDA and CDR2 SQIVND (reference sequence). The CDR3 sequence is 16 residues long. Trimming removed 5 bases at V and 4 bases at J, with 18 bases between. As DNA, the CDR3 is TGTGCCAGTAGTCCTCCACAGCTTACGGGGAATCAGCCCCAGCATTTT. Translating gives CASSPPQLTGNQPQHF.

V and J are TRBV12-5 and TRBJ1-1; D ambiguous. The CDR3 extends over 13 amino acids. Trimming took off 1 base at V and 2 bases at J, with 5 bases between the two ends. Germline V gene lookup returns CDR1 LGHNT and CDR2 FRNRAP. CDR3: CASGLGGNTEAFF. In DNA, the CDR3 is TGTGCTAGTGGTTTGGGAGGAAACACTGAAGCTTTCTTT.

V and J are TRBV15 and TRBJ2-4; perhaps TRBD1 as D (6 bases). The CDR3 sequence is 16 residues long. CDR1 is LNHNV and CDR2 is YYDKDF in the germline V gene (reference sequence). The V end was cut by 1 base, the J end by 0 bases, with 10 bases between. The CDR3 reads CATSRVPGVAKNIQYF. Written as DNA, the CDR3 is TGTGCCACCAGCAGAGTGCCAGGGGTAGCCAAAAACATTCAGTACTTC.

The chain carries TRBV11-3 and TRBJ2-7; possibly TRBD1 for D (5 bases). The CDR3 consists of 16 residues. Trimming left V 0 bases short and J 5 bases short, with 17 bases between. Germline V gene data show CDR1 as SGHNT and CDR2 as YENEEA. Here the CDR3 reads CASSLDRAGQRNEQYF. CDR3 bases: TGTGCCAGCAGCTTAGATCGGGCAGGGCAACGTAACGAGCAGTACTTC.

DNA for the CDR3: TGCGCCAGCAGCTTGGCCGAGGGACCCCAGCATTTT. Translated: CASSLAEGPQHF. The chain employs TRBV5-1 and TRBJ1-5; D remains unclear. Germline V gene data show CDR1 as SGHRS and CDR2 as YFSETQ. CDR3 size: 12 residues. V lost 0 bases and J lost 10, with 8 bases in between.